This TCR beta chain was documented in a study of blood T cell repertoires in COVID-19. Study summary: The samples span acute and convalescent COVID-19 from the United States, Italy and Spain.

Under the authors' procedure: It was from reference gene primer amplification that nucleated cell counts were estimated. This table comes from immunoSEQ multiplex PCR, and its TCRdb copy is limited to in-frame clones, with some not included. The V and J calls and the clone size are those of that table, but D and trimming were determined from the DNA. In the table there are about 200,000 clones, roughly 86% of which are singletons. The CDR3 loop spans 14 amino acids. Trimming cost V 6 bases and J 8 bases, with 19 bases left between them. Germline V gives CDR1 MNHEY, CDR2 SVGAGI. The TCR comes from a man between 18 and 29 years old with active or convalescent COVID-19. The material sequenced was peripheral blood. V is TRBV6-5 and J is TRBJ1-2; maybe TRBD1 (5 bases). The CDR3 DNA is TGTGCCAGCAGCCACAAAGCGGGGGTAAGAGGCTACACCTTC. It encodes CASSHKAGVRGYTF.